This entry lists 20 T cell receptor beta chains sequenced from one sample in a study of PD-L1 blockade in urothelial cancer. Assay: immunoSEQ multiplex PCR; the TCRdb copy retains only in-frame clones and omits some. The top ten hold about 4% of the sample, which has about 45,000 clones, about 87% seen once. The sample in question was PBMCs, obtained around atezolizumab (anti-PD-L1) treatment. Every receptor here comes from an elderly man with urothelial cancer.

V usage is TRBV7-8 and J usage is TRBJ1-4, with 7 bases aligning to TRBD1. CDR3 length equals 19 residues. With 1 base clipped from V and 8 bases from J, the junction kept 19 bases outside the gene matches. Germline CDR1 SGHVS, CDR2 FQNEAQ. In DNA form, the CDR3 reads TGTGCCAGCAGCTTAGAATTGACGGGACAGAAGGCTGCGGGGGAAAAACTGTTTTTT. Amino acid sequence: CASSLELTGQKAAGEKLFF. The full variable domain, rest sourced from reference TRBV7-8 and TRBJ1-4, is GAGVSQSPRYKVAKRGQDVALRCDPISGHVSLFWYQQALGQGPEFLTYFQNEAQLDKSGLPSDRFFAERPEGSVSTLKIQRTQQEDSAVYLCASSLELTGQKAAGEKLFFGSGTQLSVL.

The rearrangement joins TRBV6-5 to TRBJ2-3; no definite D call. The CDR3 is 15 residues long. The V and J ends lost 5 bases and 4 bases respectively, with 16 bases between them. Germline V gene lookup returns CDR1 MNHEY and CDR2 SVGAGI. CDR3 region: CASSALISWSDTQYF. As DNA, the CDR3 is TGTGCCAGCAGTGCCCTTATTAGTTGGTCAGATACGCAGTATTTT.

The chain carries TRBV2 and TRBJ2-7; 9 positions match TRBD1. The CDR3 loop spans 15 amino acids. The V segment lost 7 bases and the J segment 0 bases; nucleotides outside the gene matches: 7. Germline loops: CDR1 SNHLY, CDR2 FYNNEI. CDR3 amino acids: CASTLGQGLSYEQYF. CDR3 nucleotide sequence: TGTGCCAGCACTCTCGGACAGGGGCTCTCCTACGAGCAGTACTTC.

This clone was seen once. The rearrangement uses TRBV28 and TRBJ2-3; 8 bases match TRBD2. The CDR3 has 16 amino acids. V gave up 6 bases and J gave up 5 bases; unmatched junction bases: 13. Germline lookup yields CDR1 MDHEN and CDR2 SYDVKM. The CDR3 sequence: CASRPGGTSKRDTQYF. CDR3 in DNA: TGTGCCAGCAGGCCGGGCGGGACTAGTAAAAGAGATACGCAGTATTTT. The full variable domain, with the rest looked up from reference TRBV28 and TRBJ2-3, is DVKVTQSSRYLVKRTGEKVFLECVQDMDHENMFWYRQDPGLGLRLIYFSYDVKMKEKGDIPEGYSVSREKKERFSLILESASTNQTSMYLCASRPGGTSKRDTQYFGPGTRLTVL.

CDR3 DNA: TGTGCCAGCGGACCTGGCGGGAGTCGGCAGTACTTC. This encodes CASGPGGSRQYF. The genes are TRBV28 and TRBJ2-7, with TRBD2 matching 7 bases. The V gene end was trimmed by 8 bases and the J gene end by 9 bases; junction bases not matched to a gene: 10. This CDR3 has 12 amino acids. The germline CDR1 and CDR2 sequences are MDHEN and SYDVKM.

V is TRBV28 and J is TRBJ1-4, with 8 positions matching TRBD1. V trimming: 3 bases; J trimming: 8 bases; junction bases outside the gene matches: 8. The CDR3 loop spans 15 amino acids. Germline CDR1 and CDR2: MDHEN and SYDVKM. CDR3 sequence: CASSFGGTGWEKLFF. CDR3 bases: TGTGCCAGCAGTTTTGGTGGGACAGGTTGGGAAAAACTGTTTTTT.

V is TRBV6-6 and J is TRBJ2-2; D unresolved. V shed 6 bases and J shed 0 bases, with 8 bases lying between them. CDR3 length: 14 amino acids. CDR1 MNHNY and CDR2 SVGAGI come from the germline V gene (reference sequence). CDR3 sequence (DNA): TGTGCCAGCAGGCCTGGCACGAACACCGGGGAGCTGTTTTTT. Translation: CASRPGTNTGELFF.

This chain links TRBV18 with TRBJ2-2, with 9 nucleotides matching TRBD2. The V gene's germline CDR1 is KGHSH and CDR2 LQKENI. Trimming cost V 6 bases and J 3 bases; bases outside gene matches: 5. This CDR3 spans 15 amino acids. The CDR3 bases are TGTGCCAGCTCGTCGGGACTAGCTGACACCGGGGAGCTGTTTTTT. It yields the protein CASSSGLADTGELFF. Combining the CDR3 with reference TRBV18 and TRBJ2-2 gives the whole variable domain NAGVMQNPRHLVRRRGQEARLRCSPMKGHSHVYWYRQLPEEGLKFMVYLQKENIIDESGMPKERFSAEFPKEGPSILRIQQVVRGDSAAYFCASSSGLADTGELFFGEGSRLTVL.

The rearrangement joins TRBV29-1 to TRBJ2-7, with a possible D match to TRBD2 (6 bases). Trimming cost V 7 bases and J 5 bases, with 21 bases left between them. The CDR3 contains 14 residues. CDR1 and CDR2 (germline): SQVTM, ANQGSEA. CDR3 region: CSAQGGKSFNEQYF. In DNA form, the CDR3 reads TGCAGCGCCCAAGGAGGGAAATCCTTTAACGAGCAGTACTTC.

The rearrangement joins TRBV27 to TRBJ2-2; D is possibly TRBD1 (5 bases). The CDR3 runs to 13 residues. Deletions cut 2 bases from V and 6 bases from J, with 7 bases between. Per germline, CDR1 MNHEY and CDR2 SMNVEV (reference sequence). The CDR3, as DNA: TGTGCCAGCAGTTTAGGCAGGGCCGGGGAGCTGTTTTTT. Its protein is CASSLGRAGELFF.

The rearrangement joins TRBV2 to TRBJ1-2; no clear D. The CDR3 length is 12 residues. CDR1 is SNHLY and CDR2 is FYNNEI in the germline V gene. Trimming removed 3 bases at V and 7 bases at J, with 9 bases between. The CDR3 is CASSDRTFGYTF. CDR3 coding DNA: TGTGCCAGCAGTGATCGGACTTTTGGCTACACCTTC.

The chain joins TRBV7-6 to TRBJ2-7, with 7 bases fitting TRBD1. The CDR3 spans 14 residues. J gave up 5 bases and V 4 bases, and 8 bases lay outside the gene matches. Germline V gene data show CDR1 as SGHVS and CDR2 as FNYEAQ. The CDR3 is CASSWLTTGNEQYF. In DNA form, the CDR3 reads TGTGCCAGCAGCTGGCTGACGACAGGGAACGAGCAGTACTTC.

The rearrangement links TRBV29-1 to TRBJ2-2; the match to TRBD2 covers 12 bases. Losses at the gene ends were 6 bases for V and 7 bases for J; bases not matched to a gene: 6. Germline CDR1 SQVTM, CDR2 ANQGSEA. CDR3 size: 14 residues. The CDR3 is CSVTSGSSGGELFF. The CDR3 bases are TGCAGCGTGACTAGCGGGAGTTCGGGCGGGGAGCTGTTTTTT.

This chain joins TRBV6-6 and TRBJ2-7; 12 bases agree with TRBD2. Trimming cost V 5 bases and J 2 bases; bases outside gene matches: 1. The CDR3 runs to 14 residues. Germline-derived CDR1 and CDR2 are MNHNY and SVGAGI (reference sequence). The CDR3 DNA follows: TGTGCCAGCAGTCTAGCGGGAGGGCCCTACGAGCAGTACTTC. Its protein product is CASSLAGGPYEQYF.

This clone was seen once. The chain recombines TRBV6-4 with TRBJ1-1; 8 bases agree with TRBD1. The length of the CDR3 is 15 residues. CDR1 is MRHNA and CDR2 is SNTAGT in the germline V gene. Losses at the gene ends were 6 bases for V and 7 bases for J; bases not matched to a gene: 13. In nucleotides, the CDR3 is TGTGCCAGCAGCAGAGGACAGGGAGGGACCTTTGAAGCTTTCTTT. Protein product: CASSRGQGGTFEAFF.

The chain is built from TRBV6-5 and TRBJ1-4; D is uncertain. Germline-derived CDR1 and CDR2 are MNHEY and SVGAGI. Trimming cost V 4 bases and J 4 bases, with 10 bases left between them. This CDR3 is 14 amino acids long. DNA of the CDR3: TGTGCCAGCAGTTCTGGCTTCAATAATGAAAAACTGTTTTTT. Protein product: CASSSGFNNEKLFF.

The chain recombines TRBV7-2 with TRBJ1-3; D uncertain. CDR1 and CDR2 (germline): SGHTA, FQGNSA. V dropped 0 bases and J dropped 0 bases, with 9 bases sitting between them. The CDR3 is 16 amino acids. The CDR3 DNA reads TGTGCCAGCAGCTTAGCCCCTCCGAGCTCTGGAAACACCATATATTTT. Its translation is CASSLAPPSSGNTIYF. Based on the CDR3 plus reference TRBV7-2 and TRBJ1-3, the full variable domain is GAGVSQSPSNKVTEKGKDVELRCDPISGHTALYWYRQSLGQGLEFLIYFQGNSAPDKSGLPSDRFSAERTGGSVSTLTIQRTQQEDSAVYLCASSLAPPSSGNTIYFGEGSWLTVV.

This clone was seen a single time. The V and J genes are TRBV9 and TRBJ2-5; D unclear. V lost 4 bases and J lost 5, with 18 bases in between. Germline V gene data show CDR1 as SGDLS and CDR2 as YYNGEE. The CDR3 contains 15 residues. The CDR3 DNA reads as TGTGCCAGCAGCTCTACTCCGCTAGGAGCGGAGACCCAGTACTTC. Protein product: CASSSTPLGAETQYF.

This chain uses TRBV19 with TRBJ1-2; D uncertain. V was pared by 4 bases and J by 8 bases, with 14 bases between. Germline CDR1 reads LNHDA; CDR2 reads SQIVND (reference sequence). This CDR3 region has 13 residues. Written as DNA, the CDR3 is TGTGCCAGTAGTACCTCGACATATGCGGGCTACACCTTC. This codes for CASSTSTYAGYTF.

This rearrangement joins TRBV7-6 to TRBJ2-5, with D tentatively TRBD2 (5 bases). The CDR3 spans 14 residues. Germline V gene sequence: CDR1 SGHVS, CDR2 FNYEAQ. V gave up 2 bases and J gave up 2 bases, with 9 bases separating them. The CDR3 loop reads CASSLLGEQETQYF. The CDR3 DNA is TGTGCCAGCAGCTTATTGGGAGAACAAGAGACCCAGTACTTC.